The 8 T cell receptor beta chains below come from one sample, sequenced in a study of T cell responses to AZD1222 COVID-19 vaccine. The protocol was immunoSEQ multiplex PCR, while the TCRdb copy is restricted to in-frame clones and leaves out a portion. The sample consists of tens of thousands of clones, nearly 90% of them appearing once. Material: peripheral blood, obtained on day 0 of AZD1222 vaccination. The source of these receptors is an adult in good health.

This chain connects TRBV18 to TRBJ1-4; no clear D gene. This CDR3 has 15 amino acids. V lost 6 bases to trimming and J lost 0 bases, with 11 bases between them. Germline V lookup: CDR1 KGHSH, CDR2 LQKENI. The CDR3 spells CASSHSTSTNEKLFF. The CDR3 nucleotides are TGTGCCAGCTCCCATTCCACCTCAACTAATGAAAAACTGTTTTTT. Supplemented by reference TRBV18 and TRBJ1-4, the full variable domain reads NAGVMQNPRHLVRRRGQEARLRCSPMKGHSHVYWYRQLPEEGLKFMVYLQKENIIDESGMPKERFSAEFPKEGPSILRIQQVVRGDSAAYFCASSHSTSTNEKLFFGSGTQLSVL.

This chain joins TRBV7-3 and TRBJ2-1; 15 positions match TRBD2. Trimming took 2 bases from V and 4 from J; bases not matched to a gene: 6. Germline values: CDR1 SGHTA, CDR2 FQGTGA. The CDR3 runs to 18 residues. CDR3 sequence: CASSLLPGTSGGYNEQFF. The CDR3 DNA follows: TGTGCCAGCAGCTTACTTCCCGGGACTAGCGGGGGGTACAATGAGCAGTTCTTC. The variable domain in full, with the rest retrieved from reference TRBV7-3 and TRBJ2-1, is GAGVSQTPSNKVTEKGKYVELRCDPISGHTALYWYRQSLGQGPEFLIYFQGTGAADDSGLPNDRFFAVRPEGSVSTLKIQRTERGDSAVYLCASSLLPGTSGGYNEQFFGPGTRLTVL.

This chain uses TRBV7-9 with TRBJ1-1; D unclear. Trimming took off 5 bases at V and 4 bases at J, with 8 bases between the two ends. CDR1 is SEHNR, CDR2 FQNEAQ, per germline (reference sequence). The CDR3 sequence is 12 residues long. CDR3: CASSPPGTEAFF. The CDR3 DNA reads as TGTGCCAGCAGCCCACCCGGCACTGAAGCTTTCTTT.

This chain connects TRBV4-2 to TRBJ1-5; 10 bases are a match to TRBD1. Germline V lookup: CDR1 LGHNA, CDR2 YNFKEQ. This CDR3 is built from 15 residues. V was pared by 5 bases and J by 5 bases, with 6 bases of the junction left unmatched. CDR3 protein: CASSRDRGPDQPQHF. The CDR3 nucleotides read TGTGCCAGCAGCAGGGACAGGGGCCCGGATCAGCCCCAGCATTTT.

This chain joins TRBV12-3 or TRBV12-4 and TRBJ1-5; D not resolved. V was clipped by 2 bases and J by 7 bases, with 9 bases between them. This CDR3 has 13 amino acids. In DNA form, the CDR3 reads TGTGCCAGCAGTTTAAGGGCTGGACAGCCCCAGCATTTT. Translating it yields CASSLRAGQPQHF.

The V and J genes are TRBV5-4 and TRBJ2-7; either TRBD1 or TRBD2 may supply D (5 bases each). CDR3 length equals 14 residues. The ends were cut back, 1 base at V and 3 bases at J, with 11 bases in the middle. Germline CDR1 is SGHNT and CDR2 is YYREEE (reference sequence). In DNA, the CDR3 is TGTGCCAGCAGCTTGCCGGGACCAGGCTACGAGCAGTACTTC. Protein: CASSLPGPGYEQYF.

The CDR3 DNA sequence: TGTGCCAGCAATGCTCAGGGGGCATATGGCTACACCTTC. It translates to CASNAQGAYGYTF. The V and J genes are TRBV9 and TRBJ1-2; 8 nucleotides line up with TRBD1. V lost 6 bases, J lost 5 bases, and 6 bases stayed unmatched. The CDR3 runs to 13 residues. CDR1 is SGDLS and CDR2 is YYNGEE in the germline V gene.

J is TRBJ2-7 and V is TRBV20-1; a weak D match, TRBD1 (6 bases). The germline gives CDR1 DFQATT, CDR2 SNEGSKA (reference sequence). V was pared by 5 bases and J by 5 bases, with 10 bases between. The CDR3 has 11 amino acids. In DNA, the CDR3 is TGCAGTGCTCCGGACAGCCACGAGCAGTACTTC. Protein sequence: CSAPDSHEQYF.